The rows below give T cell receptor beta chains drawn from one sample of a study of neoadjuvant anti-PD-1 for oral cavity cancer. Here immunoSEQ multiplex PCR was the method, and the copy in TCRdb shows in-frame clones only, minus some. The repertoire holds approximately 15,000 clones, with 71% as singletons. The specimen comprised PBMCs, sampled after nivolumab (anti-PD-1) treatment. These TCRs come from a person aged 35 to 85 with oral cavity squamous cell carcinoma. CDR3s include the opening cysteine and the closing phenylalanine or tryptophan. A D gene is named only where the DNA matches it firmly. A clone size is listed for some rows: how often the clone was seen (once, few, many), or a class if it is expanded.

NA	TRBJ1-1	once	TRBV5-3	TGTGCCAGAAGCTTGGTGGTAGGCACTGAAGCTTTCTTT	CARSLVVGTEAFF
NA	TRBJ2-4	few	TRBV21-1	TGTGCCAGCAGCAAAGACTCCAAAAACATTCAGTACTTC	CASSKDSKNIQYF
NA	TRBJ1-1	NA	TRBV29-1	TGCAGCGTTGTGGTAGCACAGGGTAACACTGAAGCTTTCTTT	CSVVVAQGNTEAFF
TRBD2	TRBJ2-7	once	TRBV11-2	TGTGCCAGCAGCGTACTAGCGGGAGGGTCTGGAGAGCAGTACTTC	CASSVLAGGSGEQYF
NA	TRBJ2-7	NA	TRBV6-6	TGTGCCAGCAGTTACAGTAGAATCGGGTACGAGCAGTACTTC	CASSYSRIGYEQYF
NA	TRBJ1-1	NA	TRBV6-6	TGTGCCAGCAGTGAGACCGGCCGTGGGACTGAAGCTTTCTTT	CASSETGRGTEAFF
NA	TRBJ1-5	NA	TRBV7-2	TGTGCCAGCAGCTTAATGGCGGGCTATAGCAATCAGCCCCAGCATTTT	CASSLMAGYSNQPQHF
NA	TRBJ2-1	NA	TRBV2	TGTGCCAGCAGTGAATACAATGAGCAGTTCTTC	CASSEYNEQFF
NA	TRBJ1-1	NA	TRBV5-4	TGTGCCAGCAGCTATACACCCCTGGAGACTGAAGCTTTCTTT	CASSYTPLETEAFF
TRBD2	TRBJ2-2	NA	TRBV5-5	TGTGCCAGCAGCCCCGGGACTAGCGGACCGAGGGCCGGGGAGCTGTTTTTT	CASSPGTSGPRAGELFF
NA	TRBJ2-3	NA	TRBV5-1	TGCGCCAGCAGCTTGGCCTTGCGGAATACGCAGTATTTT	CASSLALRNTQYF
TRBD2	TRBJ2-7	NA	TRBV6-4	TGTGCCACCCGGGGGGGACCTCGCGGCGAGCAGTACTTC	CATRGGPRGEQYF
NA	TRBJ2-2	NA	TRBV6-5	TGTGCCAGCAGTGAGGGGGAGACCGGGGAGCTGTTTTTT	CASSEGETGELFF
NA	TRBJ1-1	NA	TRBV7-2	TGTGCCAGCAGCCTGGGCGGGGTGAACACTGAAGCTTTCTTT	CASSLGGVNTEAFF
TRBD1	TRBJ1-5	NA	TRBV19	TGTGCCAGTAGTATTGGGACAGGGGGCATCAATCAGCCCCAGCATTTT	CASSIGTGGINQPQHF
NA	TRBJ1-5	NA	TRBV19	TGTGCCAGTAGTATTGGGACGAATCAGCCCCAGCATTTT	CASSIGTNQPQHF
NA	TRBJ2-7	NA	TRBV7-8	TGTGCCAGCAGCTTAGAAGGGAGGAACCTCTACGAGCAGTACTTC	CASSLEGRNLYEQYF
NA	TRBJ1-5	NA	TRBV4-1	TGCGCCAGCAGCCCCACCGAGGGAAGCAATCAGCCCCAGCATTTT	CASSPTEGSNQPQHF
NA	TRBJ2-5	NA	TRBV11-2	TGTGCCAGCAGCTTAGAACAGGGCCGAGAGACCCAGTACTTC	CASSLEQGRETQYF
TRBD2	TRBJ2-7	NA	TRBV25-1	TGTGCCAGCAGTGCGGGACTAGCGGGAAGAATTGAGCAGTACTTC	CASSAGLAGRIEQYF
NA	TRBJ2-2	NA	TRBV11-2	TGTGCCAGCAGCTTTACCCACTCGAACACCGGGGAGCTGTTTTTT	CASSFTHSNTGELFF
NA	TRBJ2-1	NA	TRBV9	TGTGCCAGCAGCGTAGATGCCTGGGGAAGCTCCTACAATGAGCAGTTCTTC	CASSVDAWGSSYNEQFF
TRBD1	TRBJ2-5	NA	TRBV20-1	TGCAGTGCAAGGACAGGAGAGACCCAGTACTTC	CSARTGETQYF
NA	TRBJ2-1	NA	TRBV13	TGTGCCAGCAGCCCTCGGTTTTTGGACCTCCTCAATGAGCAGTTCTTC	CASSPRFLDLLNEQFF
TRBD2	TRBJ2-1	NA	TRBV19	TGTGCCAGTAGTCTACGCACTAGCGGGAGGGCCGCTGAGCAGTTCTTC	CASSLRTSGRAAEQFF
NA	TRBJ2-2	NA	TRBV2	TGTGCCAGCAAGGAACTCGTGAACACCGGGGAGCTGTTTTTT	CASKELVNTGELFF
TRBD2	TRBJ2-1	NA	TRBV2	TGTGCCAGCAGCGTTAGCGGGAATGAGCAGTTCTTC	CASSVSGNEQFF
NA	TRBJ2-1	NA	TRBV5-6	TGTGCCAGCAGCTTGAGGAGATCTACCTGGAATGAGCAGTTCTTC	CASSLRRSTWNEQFF
NA	TRBJ1-5	NA	TRBV30	TGTGCCTGGAGTGTCTCGGGAATCGGTTTGGGAAAGGAAACAACCCAGCATTTT	CAWSVSGIGLGKETTQHF
NA	TRBJ2-5	NA	TRBV6-5	TGTGCCAGCAGTTACAGGCAGGAGCCTCCGGAGACCCAGTACTTC	CASSYRQEPPETQYF
NA	TRBJ1-5	NA	TRBV7-2	TGTGCCAGCAGCTTTACGACGGTTGGTTCGCCCCAGCATTTT	CASSFTTVGSPQHF
NA	TRBJ1-1	NA	TRBV6-5	TGTGCCAGCAGTTACAGAATGAACACTGAAGCTTTCTTT	CASSYRMNTEAFF
NA	TRBJ2-7	NA	TRBV27	TGTGCCAGCAGTCTACGCGGGCTAACGGAGCGGGTCCACGAGCAGTACTTC	CASSLRGLTERVHEQYF
NA	TRBJ2-5	NA	TRBV6-5	TGTGCCAGCAGGCAGTGGGCTGGAGAGACCCAGTACTTC	CASRQWAGETQYF
NA	TRBJ1-1	few	TRBV7-9	TGTGCCAGCAGCCGTGATACTCGAGGCACTGAAGCTTTCTTT	CASSRDTRGTEAFF
NA	TRBJ2-5	NA	TRBV7-8	TGTGCCAGCAGCTTACTGGAAGAGACCCAGTACTTC	CASSLLEETQYF
NA	TRBJ2-7	few	TRBV28	TGTGCCAGCAGCCTCGACGGGACATTGAGAGAGCAGTACTTC	CASSLDGTLREQYF
TRBD1	TRBJ1-5	NA	TRBV11-2	TGTGCCAGCACCCCTGGACAGGATTCGGGAGTTAGCAATCAGCCCCAGCATTTT	CASTPGQDSGVSNQPQHF
TRBD2	TRBJ2-1	NA	TRBV5-1	TGCGCCAGCAGCTTAGGTGTTAGCGGGAGATCTGATGAGCAGTTCTTC	CASSLGVSGRSDEQFF
TRBD2	TRBJ2-7	few	TRBV4-2	TGTGCCAGCAGCCAAGCTTGGGTTAGCGGGAGGTCGGACGTGAACGAGCAGTACTTC	CASSQAWVSGRSDVNEQYF
NA	TRBJ2-2	NA	TRBV30	TGTGCCTGGAGTTTTTCAGCGCTCGGGGAGCTGTTTTTT	CAWSFSALGELFF
TRBD2	TRBJ2-3	NA	TRBV5-1	TGCGCCAGCAGCCGAAGACTAGCGGGAGGAGTCACAGATACGCAGTATTTT	CASSRRLAGGVTDTQYF
NA	TRBJ1-3	few	TRBV9	TGTGCCAGCAGCCTACAGGGTGACACCATATATTTT	CASSLQGDTIYF
TRBD1	TRBJ1-5	few	TRBV6-5	TGTGCCAGCAGTGCCACCACAGGGGGCCGTCAGCCCCAGCATTTT	CASSATTGGRQPQHF
TRBD2	TRBJ2-7	NA	TRBV6-5	TGTGCCAGCAGTCACGGGACTAGCGGGAGCTACGAGCAGTACTTC	CASSHGTSGSYEQYF
NA	TRBJ2-2	NA	TRBV29-1	TGCAGCGTTGGGTACGGGGGCGCGAACACCGGGGAGCTGTTTTTT	CSVGYGGANTGELFF
NA	TRBJ1-5	NA	TRBV7-9	TGTGCCAGCAGCTTAGGGACAGCGGGTTGGTCGCCCCAGCATTTT	CASSLGTAGWSPQHF
NA	TRBJ2-1	NA	TRBV6-1	TGTGCCAGCAGTGAAAGGGGTGGTGAGCAGTTCTTC	CASSERGGEQFF
NA	TRBJ2-3	few	TRBV25-1	TGTGCCAGCAGTGAGGGACTCTTCACAGATACGCAGTATTTT	CASSEGLFTDTQYF
NA	TRBJ1-5	NA	TRBV6-5	TGTGCCAGCAGGGATAACAGGGGCAATCAGCCCCAGCATTTT	CASRDNRGNQPQHF
NA	TRBJ2-5	NA	TRBV27	TGTGCCAGCAGTTTAGCAGGTGGCGAAGAGACCCAGTACTTC	CASSLAGGEETQYF
NA	TRBJ2-1	NA	TRBV11-3	TGTGCCAGCAGCGGGTCAGGGTACAATGAGCAGTTCTTC	CASSGSGYNEQFF